Sequencing of this T cell receptor beta chain was carried out in a study of cytomegalovirus exposure and HLA in healthy donors. The wider study: Most genotyped donors, about 81% of about 400, had Caucasian-associated genetic ancestry. Study conclusions and caveats: Beyond CMV serostatus, there was no information to go on about immune exposure. Associated with HLA alleles at 0.05 false discovery rate in a later analysis were 16,951 TCR beta sequences.

In the PCR, 60 Vbeta and 13 Jbeta primers were used. Clones were sequenced by immunoSEQ multiplex PCR, and TCRdb holds only the in-frame ones, with some missing. Of 90,000 to 110,000 clones listed, around 86% were seen once; the top ten hold 6.5% to 8.5%. Details on this clone: Its antigen remains unknown.

The sequence came from a man aged 25-45 years in good health and CMV-seropositive. Sequenced material: PBMCs.

CDR3 sequence: CASSYWAGQYTDTQYF. The CDR3 DNA reads TGTGCCAGCAGCTACTGGGCGGGACAGTACACAGATACGCAGTATTTT. The V gene is TRBV7-9, the J gene TRBJ2-3; TRBD1 might be the D (7 bases). V was shortened by 4 bases and J by 2 bases, with 16 bases between the two germline ends. This CDR3 is built from 16 residues. Germline V gene sequence: CDR1 SEHNR, CDR2 FQNEAQ (reference sequence).